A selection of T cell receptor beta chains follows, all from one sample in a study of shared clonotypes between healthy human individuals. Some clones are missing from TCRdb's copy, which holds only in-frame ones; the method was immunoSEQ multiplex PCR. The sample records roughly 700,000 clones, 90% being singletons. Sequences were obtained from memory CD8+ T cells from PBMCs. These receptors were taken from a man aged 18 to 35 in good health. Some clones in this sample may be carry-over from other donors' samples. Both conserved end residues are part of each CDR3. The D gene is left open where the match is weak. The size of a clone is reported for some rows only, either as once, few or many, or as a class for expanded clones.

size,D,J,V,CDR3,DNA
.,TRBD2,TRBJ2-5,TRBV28,CASSSPGGGLALRETQYF,TGTGCCAGCAGCTCCCCCGGGGGGGGGCTAGCGTTACGGGAGACCCAGTACTTC
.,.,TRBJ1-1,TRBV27,CASSPSRDVVPRDTEAFF,TGTGCCAGCAGTCCCTCCAGGGACGTCGTCCCTCGGGACACTGAAGCTTTCTTT
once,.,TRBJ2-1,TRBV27,CASSLSNEQFF,TGTGCCAGCAGTTTATCCAATGAGCAGTTCTTC
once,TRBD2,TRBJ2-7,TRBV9,CASSVAAGGRAYEQYF,TGTGCCAGCAGCGTAGCAGCGGGAGGGAGGGCCTACGAGCAGTACTTC
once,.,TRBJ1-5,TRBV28,CASSTPTSGEVNQPQHF,TGTGCCAGCAGCACCCCTACATCCGGGGAGGTCAATCAGCCCCAGCATTTT
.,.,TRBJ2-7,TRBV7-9,CASSPEWEVLGQYF,TGTGCCAGCAGCCCCGAGTGGGAGGTCCTGGGGCAGTACTTC
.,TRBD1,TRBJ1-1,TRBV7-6,CASSLGLTTGTGALGTEAFF,TGTGCCAGCAGCTTAGGCCTTACAACCGGGACAGGAGCCTTAGGAACTGAAGCTTTCTTT
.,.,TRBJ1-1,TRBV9,CASSVSIFRGENTEAFF,TGTGCCAGCAGCGTATCCATTTTTAGAGGCGAGAACACTGAAGCTTTCTTT
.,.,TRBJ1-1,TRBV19,CASSIGLRTGFIENTEAFF,TGTGCCAGTAGTATAGGCCTGAGAACAGGGTTTATAGAGAACACTGAAGCTTTCTTT
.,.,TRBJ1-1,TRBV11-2,CASHGGMDTEAFF,TGTGCCAGCCACGGGGGTATGGACACTGAAGCTTTCTTT
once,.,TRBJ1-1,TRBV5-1,CASSLWLAQEAFF,TGCGCCAGCAGCTTGTGGCTGGCACAGGAAGCTTTCTTT
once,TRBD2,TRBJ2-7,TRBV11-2,CASSLGLAGVYEQYF,TGTGCCAGCAGCTTGGGACTAGCGGGAGTCTACGAGCAGTACTTC
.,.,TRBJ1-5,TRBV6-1,CATTGRHYSNQPQHF,TGTGCCACCACTGGCCGCCATTATAGCAATCAGCCCCAGCATTTT
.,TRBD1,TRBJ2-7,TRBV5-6,CASSPGQGLYEQYF,TGTGCCAGCAGTCCGGGACAGGGGTTGTACGAGCAGTACTTC
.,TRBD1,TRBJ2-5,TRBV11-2,CASSLLTGVKETQYF,TGTGCCAGCAGCCTATTAACAGGGGTTAAAGAGACCCAGTACTTC
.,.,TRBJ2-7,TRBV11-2,CASSTRDASSYEQYF,TGTGCCAGCAGCACCCGGGACGCTAGCTCCTACGAGCAGTACTTC
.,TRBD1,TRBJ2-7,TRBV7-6,CASSLGTGKMNEQYF,TGTGCCAGCAGCCTAGGGACAGGGAAGATGAACGAGCAGTACTTC
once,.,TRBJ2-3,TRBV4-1,CASSQVWSDTQYF,TGCGCCAGCAGCCAAGTGTGGTCAGATACGCAGTATTTT
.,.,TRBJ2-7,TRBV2,CASEGGRELSEQYF,TGTGCCAGCGAAGGGGGGCGGGAGTTGAGCGAGCAGTACTTC
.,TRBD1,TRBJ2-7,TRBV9,CASSLEDRVGDEQYF,TGTGCCAGCAGCTTAGAGGACAGGGTCGGTGACGAGCAGTACTTC
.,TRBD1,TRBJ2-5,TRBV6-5,CASSSTGDQETQYF,TGTGCCAGCAGCTCTACAGGGGACCAAGAGACCCAGTACTTC
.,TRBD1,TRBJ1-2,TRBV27,CASSPGTGKTGYTF,TGTGCCAGCAGCCCTGGGACAGGGAAGACAGGCTACACCTTC
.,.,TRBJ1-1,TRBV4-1,CASSLEPAGSLMNTEAFF,TGCGCCAGCAGCCTTGAACCGGCAGGCTCCCTCATGAACACTGAAGCTTTCTTT
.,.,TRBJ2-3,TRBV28,CASSFYGVDTQYF,TGTGCCAGCAGTTTTTACGGAGTAGATACGCAGTATTTT
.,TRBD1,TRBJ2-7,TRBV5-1,CASSLEVRDSLYEQYF,TGCGCCAGCAGCTTGGAAGTCCGGGACAGCCTTTACGAGCAGTACTTC
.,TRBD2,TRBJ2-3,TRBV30,CAWCVAGGTDTQYF,TGTGCCTGGTGTGTAGCGGGAGGAACAGATACGCAGTATTTT
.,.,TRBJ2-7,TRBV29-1,CSVWGPSYEQYF,TGCAGCGTCTGGGGACCGAGCTACGAGCAGTACTTC
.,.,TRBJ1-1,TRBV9,CASSAGAGASVVF,TGTGCCAGCAGCGCGGGAGCAGGGGCTTCTGTGGTTTTT
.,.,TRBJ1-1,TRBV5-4,CASSLGLSEAFF,TGTGCCAGCAGCTTGGGTTTATCTGAAGCTTTCTTT
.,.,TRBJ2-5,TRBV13,CASSPGRVETQYF,TGTGCCAGCAGCCCAGGTCGGGTTGAGACCCAGTACTTC
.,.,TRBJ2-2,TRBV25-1,CASSGRTRGSQNTGELFF,TGTGCCAGCAGTGGGAGGACTAGGGGGAGTCAGAACACCGGGGAGCTGTTTTTT
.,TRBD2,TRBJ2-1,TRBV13,CASSMGLAGIMGSSYNEQFF,TGTGCCAGCAGCATGGGACTAGCGGGAATAATGGGGAGCTCCTACAATGAGCAGTTCTTC
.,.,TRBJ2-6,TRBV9,CASSVALGGEANVLTF,TGTGCCAGCAGCGTAGCGTTGGGGGGAGAGGCCAACGTCCTGACTTTC